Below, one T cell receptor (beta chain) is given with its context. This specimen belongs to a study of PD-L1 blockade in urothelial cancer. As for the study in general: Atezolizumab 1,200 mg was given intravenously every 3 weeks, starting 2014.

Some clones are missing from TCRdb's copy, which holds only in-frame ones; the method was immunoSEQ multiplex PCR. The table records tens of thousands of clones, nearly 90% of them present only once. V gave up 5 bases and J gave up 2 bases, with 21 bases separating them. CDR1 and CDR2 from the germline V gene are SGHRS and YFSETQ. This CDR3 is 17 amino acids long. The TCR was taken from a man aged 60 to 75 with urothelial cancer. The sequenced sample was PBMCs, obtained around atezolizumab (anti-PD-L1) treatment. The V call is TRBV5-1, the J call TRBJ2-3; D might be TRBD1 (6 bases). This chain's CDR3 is CASSPGQGRLHTDTQYF. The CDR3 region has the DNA TGCGCCAGCAGTCCCGGTCAGGGGAGACTTCACACAGATACGCAGTATTTT.